This T cell receptor beta chain was found in a study of blood T cell repertoires in COVID-19. Study details: Acute and convalescent COVID-19 samples came from the United States, Italy and Spain.

Deletions cut 4 bases from V and 7 bases from J, with 15 bases between. Germline V gives CDR1 SGHDT, CDR2 YYEEEE. The CDR3 has 14 amino acids. Sequencing was performed with immunoSEQ multiplex PCR; in TCRdb, only in-frame clones are kept and a portion is missing. Found here are more than 85,000 clones, roughly 87% of them singletons; the top ten hold approximately 5.4%. The sequencing input was peripheral blood. The origin of this receptor is a woman in her fifties or sixties with COVID-19, enrolled during active disease. The rearrangement links TRBV5-6 to TRBJ1-5; perhaps TRBD1 as D (6 bases). CDR3 sequence (DNA): TGTGCCAGCAGCGAAACAGGGCGGGGGCAGCCCCAGCATTTT. Its translation is CASSETGRGQPQHF.